Presented here are 10 T cell receptor beta chains from one specimen sequenced in a study of vaccination effects on CD4 cells after COVID-19. Clones were sequenced by immunoSEQ multiplex PCR, and TCRdb holds only the in-frame ones, with some missing. The sample shows tens of thousands of clones, around two thirds of them seen only once. Their target antigens are unknown. Subsequent to a culture period of about nine days, CD4+ T cells were isolated. The vaccine given was either BNT162b2 or mRNA-1273, in two doses. The source material was CD4+ T cells from PBMCs cultured without peptide, sampled after COVID-19 vaccination. The receptors shown here come from a human donor who received a COVID-19 vaccine.

The rearrangement uses TRBV21-1 and TRBJ2-4; TRBD2 is the table's D call, not checked against the DNA. TRBV21-1 is recorded as a pseudogene. This CDR3 has 19 amino acids. The CDR3 loop is CASSKAVAGVGLTKNIQYF. DNA for the CDR3: TGTGCCAGCAGCAAAGCGGTAGCGGGGGTCGGGTTGACCAAAAACATTCAGTACTTC.

V is TRBV24-1 and J is TRBJ2-3; 11 nucleotides align to TRBD1. CDR1 and CDR2 from the germline V gene are KGHDR and SFDVKD. The junction had 7 bases not matched to a gene; V was cut back by 5 bases and J by 7 bases. The CDR3 extends over 15 amino acids. CDR3 sequence: CATSGRTGGKYTQYF. CDR3 nucleotide sequence: TGTGCCACCAGTGGCCGGACAGGGGGCAAGTATACGCAGTATTTT.

The rearrangement joins TRBV7-8 to TRBJ1-5; no reliable D call. The CDR3 length is 15 residues. The V end lost 5 bases, the J end lost 0 bases, and 11 bases lay between the germline ends. CDR1 is SGHVS and CDR2 is FQNEAQ in the germline V gene. Here the CDR3 reads CASSLDTYSNQPQHF. The CDR3 DNA follows: TGTGCCAGCAGCCTCGACACTTATAGCAATCAGCCCCAGCATTTT.

This chain links TRBV7-2 with TRBJ1-2; unclear D gene. Germline V lookup: CDR1 SGHTA, CDR2 FQGNSA. The length of the CDR3 is 17 residues. Trimming shortened V by 1 base and J by 7 bases, and 22 bases separated the two germline ends. CDR3 in amino acids: CASSLVWSGGERAGYTF. CDR3 in DNA: TGTGCCAGCAGCTTAGTCTGGAGCGGTGGGGAGAGGGCTGGCTACACCTTC. Filled out from reference TRBV7-2 and TRBJ1-2, the complete variable domain reads GAGVSQSPSNKVTEKGKDVELRCDPISGHTALYWYRQSLGQGLEFLIYFQGNSAPDKSGLPSDRFSAERTGGSVSTLTIQRTQQEDSAVYLCASSLVWSGGERAGYTFGSGTRLTVV.

The chain has TRBV2 and TRBJ2-7; TRBD1 aligns across 10 bases. The germline CDR1 and CDR2 sequences are SNHLY and FYNNEI. The CDR3 consists of 12 residues. After removal of 6 bases from V and 6 bases from J, the junction contained 2 bases not matched to a gene. CDR3 in amino acids: CASRWDRGEQYV. The CDR3 nucleotides read TGTGCCAGCAGATGGGACAGGGGCGAGCAGTACGTC.

The chain carries TRBV3-1 (or the pseudogene TRBV3-2) and TRBJ2-2, with a tentative D call TRBD1 (5 bases). Germline V CDR1 and CDR2: LGHDT, YNNKEL (reference sequence). V gave up 1 base and J gave up 0 bases, with 9 bases separating them. This CDR3 is built from 16 residues. The CDR3 DNA follows: TGTGCCAGCAGCCAAGGGCAGGGTTCGAACACCGGGGAGCTGTTTTTT. Translated, it gives CASSQGQGSNTGELFF.

The V gene is TRBV4-1, the J gene TRBJ2-7; 8 positions agree with TRBD2. The junction had 2 bases not matched to a gene; V was cut back by 4 bases and J by 0 bases. This CDR3 has 14 amino acids. Germline CDR1 MGHRA, CDR2 YSYEKL. The CDR3 sequence: CASSPGGSSYEQYV. CDR3 in DNA: TGCGCCAGCAGCCCGGGGGGGAGCTCCTACGAGCAGTACGTC.

The V call is TRBV9, the J call TRBJ1-1, with no clear D. V was cut by 6 bases and J by 5 bases, with 11 bases left in between. CDR3 size: 12 residues. Germline CDR1 SGDLS, CDR2 YYNGEE. The CDR3 coding sequence is TGTGCCAGCAAGGGCAGTACAACTGAAGCTTTCTTT. This gives the protein CASKGSTTEAFF.

The CDR3 DNA reads as TGTGCCAGCAGACTGGACAGGGGAACTGAAGCTTTCTTT. It encodes CASRLDRGTEAFF. The chain has TRBV7-2 and TRBJ1-1; TRBD1 matches at 9 bases. This CDR3 comprises 13 residues. Per the germline V gene, CDR1 is SGHTA and CDR2 is FQGNSA. Trimming at V came to 6 bases and at J to 5 bases, leaving 4 bases not matched to a gene. Complete variable domain (other parts from reference TRBV7-2 and TRBJ1-1): GAGVSQSPSNKVTEKGKDVELRCDPISGHTALYWYRQSLGQGLEFLIYFQGNSAPDKSGLPSDRFSAERTGGSVSTLTIQRTQQEDSAVYLCASRLDRGTEAFFGQGTRLTVV.

This clone came up once. The CDR3 sequence is CAWMAGANNEQFF. The CDR3 DNA reads as TGTGCCTGGATGGCAGGGGCGAACAATGAGCAGTTCTTC. The rearrangement joins TRBV30 to TRBJ2-1; weak D call: TRBD1 (6 bases). Germline V lookup: CDR1 GTSNPN, CDR2 SVGIG (reference sequence). Trimming shortened V by 4 bases and J by 5 bases, and 12 bases separated the two germline ends. There are 13 residues in the CDR3. The variable domain in full, with the rest retrieved from reference TRBV30 and TRBJ2-1, is SQTIHQWPATLVQPVGSPLSLECTVEGTSNPNLYWYRQAAGRGLQLLFYSVGIGQISSEVPQNLSASRPQDRQFILSSKKLLLSDSGFYLCAWMAGANNEQFFGPGTRLTVL.